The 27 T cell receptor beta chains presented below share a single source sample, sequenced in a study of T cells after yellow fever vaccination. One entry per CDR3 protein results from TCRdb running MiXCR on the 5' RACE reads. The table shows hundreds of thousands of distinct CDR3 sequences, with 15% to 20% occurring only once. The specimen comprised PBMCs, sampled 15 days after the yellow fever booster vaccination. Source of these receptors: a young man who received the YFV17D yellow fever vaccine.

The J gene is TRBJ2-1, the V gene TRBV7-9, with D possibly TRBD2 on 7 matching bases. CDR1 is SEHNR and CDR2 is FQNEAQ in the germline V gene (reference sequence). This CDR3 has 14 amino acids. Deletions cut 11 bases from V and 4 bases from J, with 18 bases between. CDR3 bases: TGTGCCGCTTGGGGAGGGGGAGGGTACAATGAGCAGTTCTTC. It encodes CAAWGGGGYNEQFF. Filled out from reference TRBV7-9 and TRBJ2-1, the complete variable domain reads DTGVSQNPRHKITKRGQNVTFRCDPISEHNRLYWYRQTLGQGPEFLTYFQNEAQLEKSRLLSDRFSAERPKGSFSTLEIQRTEQGDSAMYLCAAWGGGGYNEQFFGPGTRLTVL.

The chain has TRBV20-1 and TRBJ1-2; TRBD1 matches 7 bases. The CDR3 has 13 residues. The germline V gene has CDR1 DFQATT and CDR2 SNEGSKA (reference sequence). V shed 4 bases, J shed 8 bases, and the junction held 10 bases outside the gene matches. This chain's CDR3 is CSAKTGARGGYTF. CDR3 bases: TGCAGTGCTAAAACAGGGGCCCGGGGGGGCTACACCTTC.

CDR3 DNA sequence: TGTGCCAGTCGGGAAGACACAGATACGCAGTATTTT. This gives the protein CASREDTDTQYF. The rearrangement uses TRBV19 and TRBJ2-3; maybe TRBD2 (5 bases). The CDR3 is 12 residues long. V lost 8 bases, J lost 2 bases, and 8 bases lay in between. Germline CDR1 LNHDA, CDR2 SQIVND (reference sequence).

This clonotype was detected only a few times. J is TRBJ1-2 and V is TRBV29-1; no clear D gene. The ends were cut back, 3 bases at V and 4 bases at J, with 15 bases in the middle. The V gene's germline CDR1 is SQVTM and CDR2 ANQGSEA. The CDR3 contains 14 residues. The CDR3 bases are TGCAGCGTTGATTCCCGAGACACCGGCTATGGCTACACCTTC. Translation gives CSVDSRDTGYGYTF.

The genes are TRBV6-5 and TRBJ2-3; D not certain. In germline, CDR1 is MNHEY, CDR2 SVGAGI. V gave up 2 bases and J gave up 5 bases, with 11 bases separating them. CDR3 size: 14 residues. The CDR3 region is CASSYLSAVDTQYF. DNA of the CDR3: TGTGCCAGCAGTTACCTCTCGGCGGTAGATACGCAGTATTTT.

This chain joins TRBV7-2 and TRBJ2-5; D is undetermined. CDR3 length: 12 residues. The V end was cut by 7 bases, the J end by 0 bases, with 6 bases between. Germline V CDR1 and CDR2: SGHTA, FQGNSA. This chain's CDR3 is CASNFNQETQYF. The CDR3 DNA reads TGTGCCAGCAATTTCAACCAAGAGACCCAGTACTTC.

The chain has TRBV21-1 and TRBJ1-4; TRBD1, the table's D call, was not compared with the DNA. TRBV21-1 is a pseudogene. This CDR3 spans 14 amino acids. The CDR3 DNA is TGTGCCAGCAGACGAGGACAGGGCTCCGAAAAACTGTTTTTT. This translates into CASRRGQGSEKLFF.

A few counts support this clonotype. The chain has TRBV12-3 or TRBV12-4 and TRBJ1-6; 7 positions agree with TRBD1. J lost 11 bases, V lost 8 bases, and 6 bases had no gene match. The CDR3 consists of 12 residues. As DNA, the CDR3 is TGTGCCAGCGGAACAGGGGCCCCACCCCTCCACTTT. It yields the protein CASGTGAPPLHF.

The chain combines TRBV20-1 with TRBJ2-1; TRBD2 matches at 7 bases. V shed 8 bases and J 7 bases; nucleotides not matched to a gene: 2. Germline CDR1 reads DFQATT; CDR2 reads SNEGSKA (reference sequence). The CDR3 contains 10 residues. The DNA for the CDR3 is TGCAGTTGTAGCGGGAATGAGCAGTTCTTC. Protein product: CSCSGNEQFF.

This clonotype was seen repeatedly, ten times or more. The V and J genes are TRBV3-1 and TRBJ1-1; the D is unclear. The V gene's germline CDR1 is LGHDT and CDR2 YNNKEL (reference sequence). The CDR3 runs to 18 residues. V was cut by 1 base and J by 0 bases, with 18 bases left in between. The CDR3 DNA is TGTGCCAGCAGCCAAGGGTATTCACGGAATGCGATGAACACTGAAGCTTTCTTT. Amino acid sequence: CASSQGYSRNAMNTEAFF.

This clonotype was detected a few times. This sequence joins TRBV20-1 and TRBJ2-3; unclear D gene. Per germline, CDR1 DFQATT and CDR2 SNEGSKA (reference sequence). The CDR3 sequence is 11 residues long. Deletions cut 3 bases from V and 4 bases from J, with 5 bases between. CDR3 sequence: CSASIADTQYF. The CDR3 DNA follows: TGCAGTGCTAGCATCGCAGATACGCAGTATTTT.

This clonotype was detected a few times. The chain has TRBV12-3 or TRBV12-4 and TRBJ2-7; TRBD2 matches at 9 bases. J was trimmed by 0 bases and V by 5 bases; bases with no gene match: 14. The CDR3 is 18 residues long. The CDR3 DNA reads TGTGCCAGCAGTCTCCCCGGGGGGAGCGGGAGGTACTCCTACGAGCAGTACTTC. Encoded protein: CASSLPGGSGRYSYEQYF.

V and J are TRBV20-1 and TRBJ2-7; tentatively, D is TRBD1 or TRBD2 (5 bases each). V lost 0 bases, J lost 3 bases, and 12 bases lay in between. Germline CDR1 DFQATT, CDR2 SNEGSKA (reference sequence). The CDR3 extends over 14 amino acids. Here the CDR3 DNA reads TGCAGTGCTAGAGATACGGGACGCAACTACGAGCAGTACTTC. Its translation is CSARDTGRNYEQYF.

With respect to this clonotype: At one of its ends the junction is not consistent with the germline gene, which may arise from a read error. The CDR3: CASIWTSNHF. The DNA for the CDR3 is TGTGCCAGCATCTGGACTAGCAACCACTTC. The chain carries TRBV27 and TRBJ2-7, with 8 bases matching TRBD2. From germline, CDR1 is MNHEY and CDR2 SMNVEV (reference sequence). The CDR3 has 10 amino acids.

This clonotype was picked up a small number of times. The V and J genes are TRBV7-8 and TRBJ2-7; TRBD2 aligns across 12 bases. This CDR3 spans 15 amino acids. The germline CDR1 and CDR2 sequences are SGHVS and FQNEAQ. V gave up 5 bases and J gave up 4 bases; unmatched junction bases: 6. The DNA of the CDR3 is TGTGCCAGCAGCCAACGACTAGCGGGAGTGTACGAGCAGTACTTC. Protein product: CASSQRLAGVYEQYF.

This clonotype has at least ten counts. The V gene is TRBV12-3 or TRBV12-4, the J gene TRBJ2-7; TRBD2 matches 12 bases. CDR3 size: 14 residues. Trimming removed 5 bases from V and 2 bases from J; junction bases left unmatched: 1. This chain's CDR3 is CASSRTSGAYEQYF. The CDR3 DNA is TGTGCCAGCAGTCGGACTAGCGGGGCCTACGAGCAGTACTTC.

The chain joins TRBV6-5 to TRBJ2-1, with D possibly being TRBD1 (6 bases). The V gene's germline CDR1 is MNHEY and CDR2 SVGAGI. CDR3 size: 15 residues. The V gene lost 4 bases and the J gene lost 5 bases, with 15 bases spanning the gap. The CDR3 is CASSSAAGVNNEQFF. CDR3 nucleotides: TGTGCCAGCAGTTCCGCGGCAGGGGTGAACAATGAGCAGTTCTTC.

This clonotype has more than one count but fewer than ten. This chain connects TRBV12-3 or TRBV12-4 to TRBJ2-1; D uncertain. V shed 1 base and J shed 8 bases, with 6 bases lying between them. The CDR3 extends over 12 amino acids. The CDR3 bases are TGTGCCAGCAGTTTAGTGAAACATGAGCAGTTCTTC. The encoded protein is CASSLVKHEQFF.

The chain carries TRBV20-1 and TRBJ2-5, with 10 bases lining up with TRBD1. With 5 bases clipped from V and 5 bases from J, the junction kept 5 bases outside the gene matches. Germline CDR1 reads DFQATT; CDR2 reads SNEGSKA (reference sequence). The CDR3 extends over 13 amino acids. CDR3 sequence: CSAYDRGRETQYF. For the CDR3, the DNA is TGCAGTGCTTACGACAGGGGGCGGGAGACCCAGTACTTC.

The CDR3 DNA is TGTGCCAGCAGTTTCCGAGCGGTCTCTGGGGCCAACGTCCTGACTTTC. It is translated as CASSFRAVSGANVLTF. V gene TRBV12-3 or TRBV12-4 combines with J gene TRBJ2-6; D possibly corresponds to TRBD2 (5 bases). The CDR3 covers 16 residues. The germline V and J ends were trimmed by 3 bases and 0 bases, with 9 bases remaining between them.

The CDR3 protein is CASSAPADGTNTEAFF. CDR3 nucleotide sequence: TGTGCCAGCAGCGCCCCTGCGGACGGAACGAACACTGAAGCTTTCTTT. This chain uses TRBV9 with TRBJ1-1; D is unclear. Germline lookup yields CDR1 SGDLS and CDR2 YYNGEE. With 3 bases removed from V and 1 base from J, the gap between germline ends came to 16 bases. The CDR3 runs 16 residues. The full variable domain, in which reference TRBV9 and TRBJ1-1 provide the parts outside the CDR3, is DSGVTQTPKHLITATGQRVTLRCSPRSGDLSVYWYQQSLDQGLQFLIQYYNGEERAKGNILERFSAQQFPDLHSELNLSSLELGDSALYFCASSAPADGTNTEAFFGQGTRLTVV.

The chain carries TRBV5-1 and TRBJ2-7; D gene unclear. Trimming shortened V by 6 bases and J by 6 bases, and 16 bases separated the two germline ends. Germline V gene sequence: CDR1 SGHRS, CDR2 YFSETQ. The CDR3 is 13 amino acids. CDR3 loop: CASNSGLASEQYF. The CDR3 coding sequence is TGCGCCAGCAACTCGGGCCTCGCCAGCGAGCAGTACTTC.

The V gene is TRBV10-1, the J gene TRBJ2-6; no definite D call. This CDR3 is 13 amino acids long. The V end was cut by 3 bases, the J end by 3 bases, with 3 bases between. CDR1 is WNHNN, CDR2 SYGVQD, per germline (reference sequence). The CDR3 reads CASSENGANVLTF. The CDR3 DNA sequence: TGCGCCAGCAGTGAAAATGGGGCCAACGTCCTGACTTTC.

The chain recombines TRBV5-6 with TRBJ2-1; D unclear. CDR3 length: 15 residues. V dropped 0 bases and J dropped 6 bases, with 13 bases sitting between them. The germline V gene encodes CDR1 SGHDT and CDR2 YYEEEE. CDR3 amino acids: CASSLERRFSNEQFF. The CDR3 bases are TGTGCCAGCAGCTTGGAGAGGCGTTTCTCCAATGAGCAGTTCTTC.

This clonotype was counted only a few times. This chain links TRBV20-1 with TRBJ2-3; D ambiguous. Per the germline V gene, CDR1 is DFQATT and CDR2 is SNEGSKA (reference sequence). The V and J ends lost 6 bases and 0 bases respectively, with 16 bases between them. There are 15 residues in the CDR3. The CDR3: CSAPPPAASTDTQYF. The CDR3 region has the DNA TGCAGTGCCCCGCCGCCTGCGGCTAGCACAGATACGCAGTATTTT.

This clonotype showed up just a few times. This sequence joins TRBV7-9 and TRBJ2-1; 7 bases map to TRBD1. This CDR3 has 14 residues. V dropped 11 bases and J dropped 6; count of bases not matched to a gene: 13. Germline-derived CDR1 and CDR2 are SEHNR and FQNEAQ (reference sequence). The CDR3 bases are TGTGCCGCCCGACAGGGACCAACCTCCAATGAGCAGTTCTTC. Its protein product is CAARQGPTSNEQFF. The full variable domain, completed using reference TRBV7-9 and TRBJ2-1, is DTGVSQNPRHKITKRGQNVTFRCDPISEHNRLYWYRQTLGQGPEFLTYFQNEAQLEKSRLLSDRFSAERPKGSFSTLEIQRTEQGDSAMYLCAARQGPTSNEQFFGPGTRLTVL.

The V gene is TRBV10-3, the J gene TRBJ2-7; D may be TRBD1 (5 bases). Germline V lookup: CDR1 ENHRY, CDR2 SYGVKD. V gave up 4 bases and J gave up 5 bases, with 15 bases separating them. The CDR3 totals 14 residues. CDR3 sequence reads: CAISALVWGNEQYF. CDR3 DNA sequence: TGTGCCATCAGTGCTTTGGTCTGGGGCAACGAGCAGTACTTC.